These 5 T cell receptor beta chains share one sample of origin, sequenced in a study of long-term antiretroviral therapy in people with HIV. An immunoSEQ assay, version v3.0, was performed at survey level. Measured with immunoSEQ multiplex PCR; TCRdb has only the in-frame clones, and not every one. The sample has 20,000 to 30,000 clones, less than 90% seen once. This sample comprised unsorted PBMCs, obtained 0.4 years after starting antiretroviral therapy. Source of these receptors: a man aged 50-60 years with HIV.

The chain combines TRBV19 with TRBJ2-2; unclear D gene. Trimming took 0 bases from V and 3 from J, leaving 8 bases between them. Germline V lookup: CDR1 LNHDA, CDR2 SQIVND (reference sequence). This CDR3 has 15 amino acids. CDR3 DNA: TGTGCCAGTAGTATAGAGGCAGGATACACCGGGGAGCTGTTTTTT. It specifies CASSIEAGYTGELFF. Looking up the rest from reference TRBV19 and TRBJ2-2 gives the full variable domain: DGGITQSPKYLFRKEGQNVTLSCEQNLNHDAMYWYRQDPGQGLRLIYYSQIVNDFQKGDIAEGYSVSREKKESFPLTVTSAQKNPTAFYLCASSIEAGYTGELFFGEGSRLTVL.

The chain joins TRBV18 to TRBJ1-3; possibly TRBD1 for D (5 bases). The CDR3 extends over 16 amino acids. Trimming pared 3 bases from V and 3 bases from J, leaving 15 bases between. CDR1 KGHSH and CDR2 LQKENI come from the germline V gene. This CDR3 is CASSPRDVAVGNTIYF. The CDR3 DNA reads as TGTGCCAGCTCACCCAGGGACGTAGCAGTTGGAAACACCATATATTTT.

The chain links TRBV6-5 to TRBJ1-6; a possible D gene is TRBD1 (5 bases). Germline V gives CDR1 MNHEY, CDR2 SVGAGI. V was trimmed by 0 bases and J by 5 bases, leaving 11 bases between them. The CDR3 has 16 residues. In DNA form, the CDR3 reads TGTGCCAGCAGTTACTCCCCAGGGAGCAATAATTCACCCCTCCACTTT. This encodes CASSYSPGSNNSPLHF.

The chain recombines TRBV28 with TRBJ1-1; weak D call: TRBD1 (5 bases). Between the trimmed V and J ends, which lost 7 bases and 6 bases, there was a span of 21 bases. The CDR3 sequence is 15 residues long. The V gene's germline CDR1 is MDHEN and CDR2 SYDVKM. Written as DNA, the CDR3 is TGTGCCAGCACGCTGGGGCCAGGGCAAGCGGCTGAAGCTTTCTTT. Translating it yields CASTLGPGQAAEAFF. Using reference TRBV28 and TRBJ1-1 for the parts outside the CDR3, the full variable domain is DVKVTQSSRYLVKRTGEKVFLECVQDMDHENMFWYRQDPGLGLRLIYFSYDVKMKEKGDIPEGYSVSREKKERFSLILESASTNQTSMYLCASTLGPGQAAEAFFGQGTRLTVV.

The gene calls are TRBV5-6 and TRBJ1-2; no firm D call. The length of the CDR3 is 14 residues. V was trimmed by 1 base and J by 8 bases, leaving 15 bases between them. Germline CDR1 SGHDT, CDR2 YYEEEE. CDR3 sequence reads: CASSLRESGRGYTF. The CDR3 coding sequence is TGTGCCAGCAGCTTGCGCGAGTCAGGAAGAGGCTACACCTTC. Full variable domain (rest looked up from reference TRBV5-6 and TRBJ1-2): DAGVTQSPTHLIKTRGQQVTLRCSPKSGHDTVSWYQQALGQGPQFIFQYYEEEERQRGNFPDRFSGHQFPNYSSELNVNALLLGDSALYLCASSLRESGRGYTFGSGTRLTVV.